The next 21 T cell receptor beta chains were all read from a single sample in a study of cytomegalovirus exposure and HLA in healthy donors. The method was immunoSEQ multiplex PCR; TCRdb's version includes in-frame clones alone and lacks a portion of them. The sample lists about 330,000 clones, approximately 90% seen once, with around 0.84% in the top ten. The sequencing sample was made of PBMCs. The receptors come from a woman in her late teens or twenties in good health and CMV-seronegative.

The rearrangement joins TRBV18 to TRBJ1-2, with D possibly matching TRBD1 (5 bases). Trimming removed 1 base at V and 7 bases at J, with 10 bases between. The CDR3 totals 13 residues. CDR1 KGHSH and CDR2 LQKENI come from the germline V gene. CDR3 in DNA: TGTGCCAGCTCACCACGGGGGGGTCTTGGCTACACCTTC. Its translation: CASSPRGGLGYTF.

In DNA, the CDR3 is TGCGCCAGCAGCCCCGGACTAGCGGGAGCTGGTGGGGCCAACGTCCTGACTTTC. It yields the protein CASSPGLAGAGGANVLTF. The chain recombines TRBV5-1 with TRBJ2-6; 13 nucleotides agree with TRBD2. The CDR3 runs 18 residues. V lost 4 bases, J lost 3 bases, and 7 bases stayed unmatched. CDR1 SGHRS and CDR2 YFSETQ come from the germline V gene.

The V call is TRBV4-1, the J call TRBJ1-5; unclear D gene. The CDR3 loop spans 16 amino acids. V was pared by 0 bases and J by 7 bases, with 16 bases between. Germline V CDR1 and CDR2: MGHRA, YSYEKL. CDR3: CASSQEWPEEAQPQHF. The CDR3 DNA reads TGCGCCAGCAGCCAAGAATGGCCAGAAGAGGCGCAGCCCCAGCATTTT.

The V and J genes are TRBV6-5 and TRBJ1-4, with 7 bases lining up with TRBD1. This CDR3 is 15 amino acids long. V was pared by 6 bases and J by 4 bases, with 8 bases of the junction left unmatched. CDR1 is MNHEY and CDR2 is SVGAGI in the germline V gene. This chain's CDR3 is CASRFGTAHNEKLFF. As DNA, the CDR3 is TGTGCCAGCAGATTCGGGACAGCGCATAATGAAAAACTGTTTTTT.

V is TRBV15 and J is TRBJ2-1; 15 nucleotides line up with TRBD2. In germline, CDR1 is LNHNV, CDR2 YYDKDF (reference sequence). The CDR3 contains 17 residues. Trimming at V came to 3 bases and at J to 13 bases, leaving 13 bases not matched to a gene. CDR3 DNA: TGTGCCACCAGCAGTACCTCCGGGACTAGCGGGAGGTCAAACCAGTTCTTC. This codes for CATSSTSGTSGRSNQFF.

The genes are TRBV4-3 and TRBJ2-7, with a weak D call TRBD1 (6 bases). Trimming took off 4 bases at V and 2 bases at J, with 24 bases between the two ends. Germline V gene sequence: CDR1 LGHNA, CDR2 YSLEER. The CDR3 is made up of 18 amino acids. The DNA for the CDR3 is TGCGCCAGCAGCCTCGCTCCCCCCCGGGACCGGGACACCTACGAGCAGTACTTC. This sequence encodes CASSLAPPRDRDTYEQYF.

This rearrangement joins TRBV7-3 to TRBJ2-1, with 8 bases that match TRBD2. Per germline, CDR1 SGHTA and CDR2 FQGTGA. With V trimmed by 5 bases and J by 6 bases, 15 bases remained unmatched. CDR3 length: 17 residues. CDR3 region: CASSPLSWAGGGNEQFF. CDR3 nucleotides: TGTGCCAGCAGCCCCCTCTCCTGGGCGGGAGGCGGCAATGAGCAGTTCTTC.

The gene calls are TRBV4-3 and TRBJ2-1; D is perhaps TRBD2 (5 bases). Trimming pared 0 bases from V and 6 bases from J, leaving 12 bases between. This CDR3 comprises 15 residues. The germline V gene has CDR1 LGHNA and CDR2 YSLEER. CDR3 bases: TGCGCCAGCAGCCAAGAGTTCAAAGCGGTCAATGAGCAGTTCTTC. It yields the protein CASSQEFKAVNEQFF.

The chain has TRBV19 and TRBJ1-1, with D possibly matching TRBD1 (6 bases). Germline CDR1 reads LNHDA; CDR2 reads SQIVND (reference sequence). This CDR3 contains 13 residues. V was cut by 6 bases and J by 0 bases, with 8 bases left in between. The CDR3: CASSDRLNTEAFF. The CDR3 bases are TGTGCCAGTAGCGACAGGTTGAACACTGAAGCTTTCTTT.

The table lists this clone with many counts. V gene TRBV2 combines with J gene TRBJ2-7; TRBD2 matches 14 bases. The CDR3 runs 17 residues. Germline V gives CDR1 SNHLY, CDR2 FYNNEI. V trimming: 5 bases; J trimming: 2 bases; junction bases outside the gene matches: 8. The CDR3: CASSPGTSGRWAYEQYF. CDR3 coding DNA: TGTGCCAGCAGTCCGGGGACTAGCGGGAGATGGGCCTACGAGCAGTACTTC.

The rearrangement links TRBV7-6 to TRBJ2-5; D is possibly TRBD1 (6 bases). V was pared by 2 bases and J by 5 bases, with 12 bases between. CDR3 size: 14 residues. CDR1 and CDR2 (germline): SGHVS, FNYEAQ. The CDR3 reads CASSLFTGLETQYF. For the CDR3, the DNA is TGTGCCAGCAGCTTATTCACAGGGTTGGAGACCCAGTACTTC.

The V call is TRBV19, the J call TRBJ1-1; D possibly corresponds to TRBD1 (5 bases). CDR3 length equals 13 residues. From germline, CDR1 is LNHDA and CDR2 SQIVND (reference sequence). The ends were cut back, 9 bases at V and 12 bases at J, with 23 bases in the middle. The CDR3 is CASQRLGAGRSFF. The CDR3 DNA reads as TGTGCCAGCCAACGTCTAGGGGCAGGGCGCTCTTTCTTT.

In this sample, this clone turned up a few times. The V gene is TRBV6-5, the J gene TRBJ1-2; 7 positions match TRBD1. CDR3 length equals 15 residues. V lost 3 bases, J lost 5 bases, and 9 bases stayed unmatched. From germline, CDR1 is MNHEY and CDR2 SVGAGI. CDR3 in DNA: TGTGCCAGCAGTTATCTCCCCGGGACAGATTATGGCTACACCTTC. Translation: CASSYLPGTDYGYTF.

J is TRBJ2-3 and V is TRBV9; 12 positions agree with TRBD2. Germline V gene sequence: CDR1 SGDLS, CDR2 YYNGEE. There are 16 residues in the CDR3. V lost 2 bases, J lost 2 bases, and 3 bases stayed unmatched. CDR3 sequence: CASSVGLAGLTDTQYF. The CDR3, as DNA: TGTGCCAGCAGCGTCGGACTAGCGGGGCTCACAGATACGCAGTATTTT. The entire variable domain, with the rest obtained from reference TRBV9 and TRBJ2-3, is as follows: DSGVTQTPKHLITATGQRVTLRCSPRSGDLSVYWYQQSLDQGLQFLIQYYNGEERAKGNILERFSAQQFPDLHSELNLSSLELGDSALYFCASSVGLAGLTDTQYFGPGTRLTVL.

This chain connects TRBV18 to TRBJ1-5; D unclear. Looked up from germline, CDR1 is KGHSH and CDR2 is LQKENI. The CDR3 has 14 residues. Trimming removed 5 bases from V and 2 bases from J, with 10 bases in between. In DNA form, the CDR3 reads TGTGCCAGCTCAGCCGGGTATGGCAATCAGCCCCAGCATTTT. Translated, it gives CASSAGYGNQPQHF.

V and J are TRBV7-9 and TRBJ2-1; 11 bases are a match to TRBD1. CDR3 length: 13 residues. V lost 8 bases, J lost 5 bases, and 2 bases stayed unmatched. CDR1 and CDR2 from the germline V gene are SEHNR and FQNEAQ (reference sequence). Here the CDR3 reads CASGQGAHNEQFF. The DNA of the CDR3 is TGTGCCAGCGGACAGGGGGCCCACAATGAGCAGTTCTTC.

The DNA of the CDR3 is TGTGCCAGCAGCTTAGCTACAGGGATGGGTTTGGAGACCCAGTACTTC. This gives the protein CASSLATGMGLETQYF. The rearrangement joins TRBV11-2 to TRBJ2-5, with D possibly matching TRBD1 (6 bases). The CDR3 totals 16 residues. Germline V gene data show CDR1 as SGHAT and CDR2 as FQNNGV. V lost 1 base to trimming and J lost 5 bases, with 17 bases between them.

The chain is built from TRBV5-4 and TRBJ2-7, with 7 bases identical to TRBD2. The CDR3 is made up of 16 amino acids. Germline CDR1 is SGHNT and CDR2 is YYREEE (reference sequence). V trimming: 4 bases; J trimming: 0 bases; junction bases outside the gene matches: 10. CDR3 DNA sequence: TGTGCCAGCAGCACTGGTGGGAAGCGGGGCTCCTACGAGCAGTACTTC. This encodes CASSTGGKRGSYEQYF.

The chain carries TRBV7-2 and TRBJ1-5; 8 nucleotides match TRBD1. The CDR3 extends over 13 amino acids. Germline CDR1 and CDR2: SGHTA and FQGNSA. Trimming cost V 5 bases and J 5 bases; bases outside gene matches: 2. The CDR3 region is CASSPQGDQPQHF. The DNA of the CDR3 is TGTGCCAGCAGCCCACAGGGGGATCAGCCCCAGCATTTT.

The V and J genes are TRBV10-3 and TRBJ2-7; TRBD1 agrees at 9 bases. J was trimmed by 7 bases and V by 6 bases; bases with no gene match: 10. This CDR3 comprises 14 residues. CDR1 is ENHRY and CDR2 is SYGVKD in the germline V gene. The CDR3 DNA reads TGTGCCATCAGGAAAGACAGGGGGATTGGGGAGCAGTACTTC. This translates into CAIRKDRGIGEQYF.

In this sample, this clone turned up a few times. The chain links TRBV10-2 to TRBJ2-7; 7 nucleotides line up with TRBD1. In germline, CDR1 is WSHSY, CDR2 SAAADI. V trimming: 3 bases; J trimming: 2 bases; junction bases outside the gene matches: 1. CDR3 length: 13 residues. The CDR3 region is CASSDQGAYEQYF. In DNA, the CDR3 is TGCGCCAGCAGTGATCAGGGGGCCTACGAGCAGTACTTC.